The T cell receptor beta chain described here comes from a study of blood T cell repertoires in COVID-19. In the study overall: Collection of acute and convalescent COVID-19 samples took place in the United States, Italy and Spain. T cells, B-cell-depleted T cells, or PBMCs provided the cDNA or gDNA that served as material.

In the original analysis: Reference gene primer amplification in the assay estimated nucleated cell counts. Libraries were prepared by immunoSEQ multiplex PCR; TCRdb keeps only in-frame clonotypes and omits some of them. V and J calls plus clone size are reproduced from that table; the DNA served to infer D and trimming. The sample holds approximately 120,000 clones, around 86% seen once. This CDR3 has 17 residues. The germline gives CDR1 MGHRA, CDR2 YSYEKL. With V trimmed by 4 bases and J by 5 bases, 15 bases remained unmatched. Material: peripheral blood. The receptor was isolated from a human donor in a cohort sampled during active COVID-19. The chain has TRBV4-1 and TRBJ1-1; 8 nucleotides match TRBD1. The CDR3 here is CASSPSRTGLDWTEAFF. CDR3 nucleotides: TGCGCCAGCAGCCCAAGCAGGACAGGGTTGGATTGGACTGAAGCTTTCTTT.